The 10 T cell receptor beta chains below all came from one sample that was sequenced in a study of T cells after yellow fever vaccination. TCRdb ran MiXCR on the 5' RACE reads and lists one entry per CDR3 protein. The sample consists of a few hundred thousand distinct CDR3 sequences, around 8.1% of them appearing once. Sample: PBMCs, taken about 49 days after the first yellow fever vaccination. Receptors were obtained from a man aged 18 to 29 who received the YFV17D yellow fever vaccine.

The gene calls are TRBV5-1 and TRBJ2-5; unclear D gene. Per germline, CDR1 SGHRS and CDR2 YFSETQ. The CDR3 consists of 18 residues. V lost 2 bases and J 5 bases, leaving 25 bases between the germline ends. In DNA form, the CDR3 reads TGCGCCAGCAGCTTAGACCCCTGGACCGCCCTGGGGTACGAGACCCAGTACTTC. It encodes CASSLDPWTALGYETQYF.

V and J are TRBV25-1 and TRBJ2-5, with D perhaps TRBD2 (5 bases). The CDR3 runs 13 residues. Trimming pared 6 bases from V and 5 bases from J, leaving 13 bases between. Germline V gene lookup returns CDR1 MGHDK and CDR2 SYGVNS. CDR3: CASSVRGMETQYF. The CDR3 coding sequence is TGTGCCAGCAGCGTACGGGGTATGGAGACCCAGTACTTC.

The table lists this clonotype with a few counts. The chain couples TRBV27 to TRBJ2-5; D may be TRBD2 (6 bases). Per germline, CDR1 MNHEY and CDR2 SMNVEV (reference sequence). There are 14 residues in the CDR3. V was trimmed by 3 bases and J by 4 bases, leaving 12 bases between them. The CDR3 here is CASSFGGAGETQYF. The CDR3 nucleotides read TGTGCCAGCAGTTTCGGAGGGGCCGGAGAGACCCAGTACTTC.

The V call is TRBV4-1, the J call TRBJ2-7, with 10 bases fitting TRBD2. Per germline, CDR1 MGHRA and CDR2 YSYEKL. The CDR3 runs 15 residues. After removal of 2 bases from V and 4 bases from J, the junction contained 5 bases not matched to a gene. The CDR3 sequence: CASSQFQRGGYEQYF. DNA of the CDR3: TGCGCCAGCAGCCAATTCCAGCGGGGGGGATACGAGCAGTACTTC.

This clonotype showed up many times. The V call is TRBV4-1, the J call TRBJ1-6, with a weak D call TRBD1 (5 bases). Germline V CDR1 and CDR2: MGHRA, YSYEKL. Trimming pared 0 bases from V and 7 bases from J, leaving 10 bases between. The CDR3 is made up of 15 amino acids. The CDR3 sequence: CASSQDGTPNSPLHF. The CDR3, as DNA: TGCGCCAGCAGCCAAGACGGGACGCCAAATTCACCCCTCCACTTT.

The rearrangement uses TRBV28 and TRBJ2-2; the match to TRBD2 covers 12 bases. The CDR3 totals 15 residues. CDR1 MDHEN and CDR2 SYDVKM come from the germline V gene. Trimming removed 5 bases from V and 6 bases from J; junction bases left unmatched: 4. The chain's CDR3 is CASSPSGGEAGELFF. The CDR3 DNA is TGTGCCAGCAGTCCTAGCGGGGGGGAAGCCGGGGAGCTGTTTTTT.

In its sample, this clonotype was seen a few times. V is TRBV30 and J is TRBJ2-1; D uncertain. The CDR3 has 12 residues. With 5 bases removed from V and 6 bases from J, the gap between germline ends came to 11 bases. The V gene's germline CDR1 is GTSNPN and CDR2 SVGIG (reference sequence). CDR3 protein: CAWSTTGNEQFF. DNA of the CDR3: TGTGCCTGGTCGACGACGGGCAATGAGCAGTTCTTC. Complete variable domain (other parts from reference TRBV30 and TRBJ2-1): SQTIHQWPATLVQPVGSPLSLECTVEGTSNPNLYWYRQAAGRGLQLLFYSVGIGQISSEVPQNLSASRPQDRQFILSSKKLLLSDSGFYLCAWSTTGNEQFFGPGTRLTVL.

V gene TRBV20-1 combines with J gene TRBJ2-7; 7 bases align to TRBD2. Germline lookup yields CDR1 DFQATT and CDR2 SNEGSKA (reference sequence). The CDR3 is 12 residues long. J was trimmed by 4 bases and V by 6 bases; bases with no gene match: 6. The CDR3 protein is CSASREGYEQYV. The CDR3 DNA reads as TGCAGTGCCTCCAGGGAGGGGTACGAGCAGTACGTC.

This clonotype was observed many times. This chain uses TRBV5-1 with TRBJ2-5; the D gene is possibly TRBD2 (6 bases). There are 16 residues in the CDR3. The V gene lost 1 base and the J gene lost 2 bases, with 15 bases spanning the gap. Germline lookup yields CDR1 SGHRS and CDR2 YFSETQ. The CDR3 loop is CASSLIAATYQETQYF. CDR3 coding DNA: TGCGCCAGCAGCTTGATAGCGGCAACATATCAAGAGACCCAGTACTTC.

This clonotype has a handful of counts. This chain connects TRBV2 to TRBJ2-1; 7 positions match TRBD2. The CDR3 has 14 residues. Germline-derived CDR1 and CDR2 are SNHLY and FYNNEI. V lost 6 bases and J lost 0; bases outside the gene matches: 2. This CDR3 reads CASRAGSSYNEQFF. The DNA for the CDR3 is TGTGCCAGCAGAGCGGGGAGCTCCTACAATGAGCAGTTCTTC.